This T cell receptor beta chain was recovered during a study of T cell responses to AZD1222 COVID-19 vaccine (dated by TCRdb to the early 2020s). Notes on the research overall: TCR sequencing was performed for 230 to 250 trial participants, of whom roughly 200 were given two doses of AZD1222 and some 26 were given two doses of MenACWY control vaccine. Enrollment into the trials was organized by age into subgroups of 18-55, 56-69 and 70-plus years, and those subgroups contained about 150, 27 and 61 TCR-sequenced participants, respectively.

The sample's time point label, in plain terms: about 28 days (+/-7) after the second vaccine dose. AZD1222 recipients with second doses at about 4 weeks or about 12 weeks were pooled, because spike-specific TCR depth and breadth did not differ between schedules. Samples from vaccinated people were obtained from the UK trials COV001 and COV002, which included a single-blind randomized controlled phase 2/3 trial of AZD1222 (ChAdOx1 nCoV-19) in healthy adults. For TCRbeta chain sequencing, PBMC samples from trial participants were taken at day 0 and at day 28 after the second dose. Concerning this clone: Its antigen has not been determined. At one boundary the junction diverges from the germline segment, which might be a read error.

Broad study findings and their caveats: Conclusions about previously exposed vaccinees were limited because only a handful of AZD1222 recipients were SARS-CoV-2 seropositive at baseline. In the small 56-69-year group, the increase in depth fell short of significance, most likely because of low power. The whole spike protein was spanned by vaccine-associated CD4 TCRs, and dominant responses were seen in regions 160-218 and 743-854. Participants were mostly white British and included more females than males, and it was suggested by the authors that clonal diversity may have been underestimated. After two AZD1222 doses, spike-specific TCR breadth and depth were significantly higher than at day 0 and than in MenACWY recipients. Reportedly, almost half of the unique spike-specific TCRs recognized epitopes lying outside the regions that are mutated in the B.1.351 and B.1.1.7 variants. Because no day 14 peak-response samples were available, repertoires were characterized only after the peak T cell response.

The CDR3 regions of human TCRbeta chains were analyzed by immunosequencing. The study's own analysis went as follows. Repertoire TCRs were matched against a reference library of SARS-CoV-2-specific TCRs generated with the MIRA antigen-specificity platform. Breadth was defined as the fraction of unique TCRs that were SARS-CoV-2-associated. Depth was defined as the fraction of total T cells that were SARS-CoV-2-associated. Using the MIRA data, every spike-specific TCR was mapped to the spike region that the TCR reacted to and assigned to either a CD4 or a CD8 class. Log10-transformed breadth and depth values were compared by one-way ANOVA with Sidak's multiple comparisons tests. Sourced from immuneACCESS, this table was stored by TCRdb with only in-frame sequences that have V and J called. A share of the clones is absent; for the studies checked, an unresolved V gene accounts for under half, and the remainder has no known explanation. The V and J calls and clone size are taken from that table; D and trimming were inferred from the DNA. The sample yields about 51,000 clones; over 85% were counted once. The top ten hold around 1.1% of the sample.

The germline V gene provides CDR1 SGDLS and CDR2 YYNGEE. From the cysteine through the phenylalanine, the CDR3 covers 14 amino acids. Just CDR3 DNA is preserved here, 42 bases in frame from base 1. The specimen comprised peripheral blood, sampled 28 days after the second AZD1222 dose. The rearranged chain carries TRBV9 and TRBJ2-2, with TRBD1 as a weak D call on 5 bases. The sequence was collected from an adult who received the AZD1222 COVID-19 vaccine. The sequenced DNA: TGTGCCAGCAGCGTAGGACAGTTCACCTGGGAGCTGTTTTTT. Protein translation: CASSVGQFTWELFF.